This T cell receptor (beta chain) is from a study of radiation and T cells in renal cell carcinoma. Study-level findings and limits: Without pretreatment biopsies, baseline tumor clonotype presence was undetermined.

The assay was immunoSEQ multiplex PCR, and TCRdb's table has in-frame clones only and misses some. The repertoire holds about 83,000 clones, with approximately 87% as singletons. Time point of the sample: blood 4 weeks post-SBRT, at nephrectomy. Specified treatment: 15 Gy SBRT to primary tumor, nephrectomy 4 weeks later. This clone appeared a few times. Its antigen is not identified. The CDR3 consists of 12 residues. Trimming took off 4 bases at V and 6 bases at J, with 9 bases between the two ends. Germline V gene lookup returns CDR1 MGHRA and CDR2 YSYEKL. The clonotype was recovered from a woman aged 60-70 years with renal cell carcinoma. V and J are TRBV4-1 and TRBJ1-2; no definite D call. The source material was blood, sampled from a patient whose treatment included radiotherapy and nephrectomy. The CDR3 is CASSPPGDGYTF. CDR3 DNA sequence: TGCGCCAGCAGCCCCCCAGGCGATGGCTACACCTTC.